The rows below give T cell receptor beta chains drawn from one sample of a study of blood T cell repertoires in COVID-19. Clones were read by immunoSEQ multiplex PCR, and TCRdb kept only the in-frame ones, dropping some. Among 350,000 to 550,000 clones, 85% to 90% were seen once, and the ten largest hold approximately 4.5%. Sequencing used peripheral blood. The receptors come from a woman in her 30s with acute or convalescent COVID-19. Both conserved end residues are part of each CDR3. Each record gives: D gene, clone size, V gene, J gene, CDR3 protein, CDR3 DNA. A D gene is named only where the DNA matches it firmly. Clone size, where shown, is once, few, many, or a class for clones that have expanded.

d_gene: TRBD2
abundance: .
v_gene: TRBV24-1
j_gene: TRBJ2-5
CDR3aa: CATSVSGGRTTQYF
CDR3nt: TGTGCCACCAGTGTCTCGGGAGGACGGACGACCCAGTACTTC

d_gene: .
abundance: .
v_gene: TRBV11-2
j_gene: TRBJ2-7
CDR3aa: CASSSLHEQYF
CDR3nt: TGTGCCAGCAGCTCCCTCCACGAGCAGTACTTC

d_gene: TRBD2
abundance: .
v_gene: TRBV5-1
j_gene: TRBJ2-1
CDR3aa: CASSFSGGANNEQFF
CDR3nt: TGCGCCAGCAGCTTTAGCGGGGGGGCGAACAATGAGCAGTTCTTC

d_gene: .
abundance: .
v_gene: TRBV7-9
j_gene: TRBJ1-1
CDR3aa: CASSHQGNTEAFF
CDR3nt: TGTGCCAGCAGCCACCAGGGGAACACTGAAGCTTTCTTT

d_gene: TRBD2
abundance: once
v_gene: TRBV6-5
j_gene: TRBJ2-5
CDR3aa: CASSGAGGRQETQYF
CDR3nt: TGTGCCTCCTCCGGGGCGGGGGGGCGCCAAGAGACCCAGTACTTC

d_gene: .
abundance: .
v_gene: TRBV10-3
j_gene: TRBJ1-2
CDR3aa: CAISESRGYTF
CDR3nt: TGTGCCATCAGTGAGTCGAGGGGCTACACCTTC

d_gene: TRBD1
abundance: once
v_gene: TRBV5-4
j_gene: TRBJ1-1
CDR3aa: CASSSTGTVNTEAFF
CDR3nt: TGTGCCAGCAGCTCCACCGGGACAGTGAACACTGAAGCTTTCTTT

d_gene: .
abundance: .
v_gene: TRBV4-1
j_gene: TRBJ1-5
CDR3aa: CASSQDLSGEIQPQHF
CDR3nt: TGCGCCAGCAGCCAAGATCTTTCCGGGGAGATTCAGCCCCAGCATTTT

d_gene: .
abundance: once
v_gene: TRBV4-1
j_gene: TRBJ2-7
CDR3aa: CASSQKGFEVDEQYF
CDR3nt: TGCGCCAGCAGCCAAAAGGGGTTCGAGGTAGACGAGCAGTACTTC

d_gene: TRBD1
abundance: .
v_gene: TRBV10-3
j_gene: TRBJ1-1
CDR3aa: CAISESQGAKAFF
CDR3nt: TGTGCCATCAGTGAGTCGCAGGGGGCGAAAGCTTTCTTT

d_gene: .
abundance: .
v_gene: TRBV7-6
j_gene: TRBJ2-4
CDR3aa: CASQGGPGTEGNIQYF
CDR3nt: TGTGCCAGCCAGGGGGGACCGGGGACAGAAGGAAACATTCAGTACTTC

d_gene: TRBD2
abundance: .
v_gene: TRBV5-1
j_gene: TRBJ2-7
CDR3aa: CASRSGGEYEQYF
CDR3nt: TGCGCCAGCAGAAGCGGGGGGGAATACGAGCAGTACTTC

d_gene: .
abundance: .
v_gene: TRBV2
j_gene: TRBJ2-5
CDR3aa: CASSLQGRAGTQYF
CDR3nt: TGTGCCAGCAGTTTACAGGGTCGGGCGGGGACCCAGTACTTC

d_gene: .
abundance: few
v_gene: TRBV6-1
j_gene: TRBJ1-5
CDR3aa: CASSETRTREPQHF
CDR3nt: TGTGCCAGCAGTGAAACCAGGACACGGGAGCCCCAGCATTTT

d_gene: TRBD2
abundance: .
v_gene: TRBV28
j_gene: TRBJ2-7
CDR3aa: CASSRTSGFYEQYF
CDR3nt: TGTGCCAGCAGCAGGACTAGCGGGTTCTACGAGCAGTACTTC

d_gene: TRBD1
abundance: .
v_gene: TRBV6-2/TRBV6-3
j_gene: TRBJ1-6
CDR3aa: CASSFSRDRVSYYNSPLHF
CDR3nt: TGTGCCAGCAGCTTCTCTCGGGACAGGGTGTCTTACTATAATTCACCCCTCCACTTT

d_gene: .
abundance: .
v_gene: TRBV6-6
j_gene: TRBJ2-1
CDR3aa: CASSPPTAGNYEQFF
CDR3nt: TGTGCCAGCAGCCCACCCACCGCAGGGAATTATGAGCAGTTCTTC

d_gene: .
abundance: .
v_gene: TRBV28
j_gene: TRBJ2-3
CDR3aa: CASSGPRRGPTLHTQYF
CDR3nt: TGTGCCAGCAGTGGACCTCGGCGGGGGCCCACCCTACATACGCAGTATTTT

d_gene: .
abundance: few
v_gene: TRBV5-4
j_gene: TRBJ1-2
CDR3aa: CASSLVTGFGYTF
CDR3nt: TGTGCCAGCAGCTTGGTTACGGGATTTGGCTACACCTTC

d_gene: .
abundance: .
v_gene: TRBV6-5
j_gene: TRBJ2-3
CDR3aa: CAARTLTTDTQYF
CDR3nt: TGTGCCGCCCGGACACTCACCACAGATACGCAGTATTTT

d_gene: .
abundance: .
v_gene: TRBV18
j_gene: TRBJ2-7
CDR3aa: CASSSWRDEQYF
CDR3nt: TGTGCCAGCTCTTCATGGAGGGACGAGCAGTACTTC

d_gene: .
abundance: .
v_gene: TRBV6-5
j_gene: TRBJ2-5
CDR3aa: CASIREPGDGTQYF
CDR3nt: TGTGCCAGCATACGCGAGCCGGGAGATGGGACCCAGTACTTC

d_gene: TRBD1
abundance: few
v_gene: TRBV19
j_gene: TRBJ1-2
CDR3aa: CASSTDRGNYGYTF
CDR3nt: TGTGCCAGTAGTACCGACAGGGGAAACTATGGCTACACCTTC

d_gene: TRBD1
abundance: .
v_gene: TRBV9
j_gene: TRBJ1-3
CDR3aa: CASGGEGQGLAPGNTIYF
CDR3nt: TGTGCCAGCGGTGGAGAGGGACAGGGGCTCGCCCCTGGAAACACCATATATTTT

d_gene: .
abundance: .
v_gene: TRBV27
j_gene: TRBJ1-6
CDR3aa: CASSFGGISYNSPLHF
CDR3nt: TGTGCCAGCAGTTTTGGAGGGATTTCCTATAATTCACCCCTCCACTTT

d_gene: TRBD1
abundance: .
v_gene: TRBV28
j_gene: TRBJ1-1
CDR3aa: CASRLQGGSTEAFF
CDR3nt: TGTGCCAGCAGGCTACAGGGGGGGAGCACTGAAGCTTTCTTT

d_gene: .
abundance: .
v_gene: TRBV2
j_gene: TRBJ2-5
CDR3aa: CASNSDSQETQYF
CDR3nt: TGTGCCAGCAATTCTGACAGCCAAGAGACCCAGTACTTC

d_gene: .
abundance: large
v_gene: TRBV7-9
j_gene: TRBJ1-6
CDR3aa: CASSLSNSPLHF
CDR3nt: TGTGCCAGCAGCTTGAGTAATTCACCCCTCCACTTT

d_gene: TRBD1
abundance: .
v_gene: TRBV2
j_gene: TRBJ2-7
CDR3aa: CASSESRTGLYEQYF
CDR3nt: TGTGCCAGCAGTGAAAGTAGGACAGGGCTCTACGAGCAGTACTTC

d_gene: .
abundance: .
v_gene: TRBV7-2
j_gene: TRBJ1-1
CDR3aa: CASSSAISAFF
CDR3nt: TGTGCCAGCAGCTCCGCGATATCAGCTTTCTTT

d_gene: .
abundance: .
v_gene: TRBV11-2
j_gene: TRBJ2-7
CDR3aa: CASKPTGDAGEQYF
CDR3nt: TGTGCCAGTAAACCCACAGGCGACGCTGGCGAGCAGTACTTC

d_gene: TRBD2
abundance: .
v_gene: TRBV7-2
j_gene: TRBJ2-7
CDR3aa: CASSPKRGVGEQYF
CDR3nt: TGTGCCAGCAGCCCTAAGCGGGGGGTAGGCGAGCAGTACTTC

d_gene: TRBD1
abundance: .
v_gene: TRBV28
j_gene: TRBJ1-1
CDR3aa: CASSSRQGGRDLQTNTEAFF
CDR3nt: TGTGCCAGCAGTTCCAGACAGGGGGGACGTGATTTGCAAACGAACACTGAAGCTTTCTTT

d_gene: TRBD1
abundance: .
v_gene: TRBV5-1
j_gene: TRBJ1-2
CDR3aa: CASRGTVTAYGYTF
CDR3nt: TGCGCCAGCAGGGGGACAGTAACTGCCTATGGCTACACCTTC

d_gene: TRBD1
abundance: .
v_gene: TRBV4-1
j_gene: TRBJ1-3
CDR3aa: CASSITGGSGNTIYF
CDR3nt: TGCGCCAGCAGCATTACAGGGGGCAGTGGAAACACCATATATTTT

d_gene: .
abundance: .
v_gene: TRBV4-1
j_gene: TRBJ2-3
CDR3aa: CASSGESTDTQYF
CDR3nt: TGCGCCAGCAGCGGGGAGAGCACAGATACGCAGTATTTT

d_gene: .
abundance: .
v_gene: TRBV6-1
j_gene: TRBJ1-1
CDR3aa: CASSESRGGGAGNTEAFF
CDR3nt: TGTGCCAGCAGTGAATCCCGAGGCGGGGGGGCTGGGAACACTGAAGCTTTCTTT

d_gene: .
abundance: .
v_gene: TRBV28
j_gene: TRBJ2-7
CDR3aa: CASKKGGAKGTYEQYF
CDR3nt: TGTGCCAGCAAAAAGGGGGGGGCGAAAGGGACCTACGAGCAGTACTTC

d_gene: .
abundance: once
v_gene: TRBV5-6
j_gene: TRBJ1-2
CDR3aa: CASSLDAGAYGYTF
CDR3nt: TGTGCCAGCAGCTTGGATGCAGGCGCCTATGGCTACACCTTC

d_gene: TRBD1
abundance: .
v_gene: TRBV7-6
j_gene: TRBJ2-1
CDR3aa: CASSSGQGSYNEQFF
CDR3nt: TGTGCCAGCAGCTCCGGACAGGGTTCCTACAATGAGCAGTTCTTC

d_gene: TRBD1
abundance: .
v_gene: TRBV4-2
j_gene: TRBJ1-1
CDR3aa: CASSSRATGGFTEAFF
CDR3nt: TGTGCCAGCAGCTCCCGAGCGACAGGGGGTTTTACTGAAGCTTTCTTT

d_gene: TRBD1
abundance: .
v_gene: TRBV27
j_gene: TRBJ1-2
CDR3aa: CASSPQGAEGYTF
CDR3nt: TGTGCCAGCAGCCCTCAGGGGGCTGAAGGCTACACCTTC

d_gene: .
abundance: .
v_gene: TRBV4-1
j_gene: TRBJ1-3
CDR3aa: CASSYGGSGNTIYF
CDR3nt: TGCGCCAGCAGCTACGGGGGGAGTGGAAACACCATATATTTT

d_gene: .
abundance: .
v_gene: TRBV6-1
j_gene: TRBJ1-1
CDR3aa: CASSEGGRNTEAFF
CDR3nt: TGTGCCAGCAGTGAGGGAGGAAGGAACACTGAAGCTTTCTTT

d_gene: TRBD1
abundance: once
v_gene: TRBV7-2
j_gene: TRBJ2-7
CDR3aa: CASRRQGSYEQYF
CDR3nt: TGTGCCAGCAGGCGACAGGGTTCCTACGAGCAGTACTTC